This T cell receptor (beta chain) was sequenced during a study of metastatic and nonmetastatic thyroid tumors. On the study more broadly: Where malignant and benign thyroid patients were concerned, repertoires were compared across blood and tumor or nodule tissue. Points from the study as a whole: Relative to benign nodules, malignant thyroid tumors were reportedly characterized by significantly elevated TCR beta diversity in blood and tumor.

Original processing methods: Building a distant-metastasis classifier for papillary thyroid cancer drew on CDR3 differences across clinicopathological groups. TCRdb reprocessed the PCR reads using MiXCR. These V and J calls are TCRdb output, not the study's own analysis. Found here are tens of thousands of clones, 13% of them singletons; the top ten hold 4% to 6%. This clone was picked up a small number of times. Its antigen is unknown. All patients were untreated before thyroid surgery. The source is a female donor with papillary thyroid cancer or a benign thyroid nodule (not recorded which). Some clones in this sample may be carry-over from other donors' samples. The sample taken for sequencing was blood.

The CDR3 is CASSQAEYSNQPQHF. The DNA for the CDR3 is TGCGCCAGCAGCCAAGCAGAATATAGCAATCAGCCCCAGCATTTT. The chain links TRBV4-1 to TRBJ1-5; unclear D gene. Trimming took 1 base from V and 0 from J, leaving 7 bases between them. Germline loops: CDR1 MGHRA, CDR2 YSYEKL. The CDR3 length is 15 residues.